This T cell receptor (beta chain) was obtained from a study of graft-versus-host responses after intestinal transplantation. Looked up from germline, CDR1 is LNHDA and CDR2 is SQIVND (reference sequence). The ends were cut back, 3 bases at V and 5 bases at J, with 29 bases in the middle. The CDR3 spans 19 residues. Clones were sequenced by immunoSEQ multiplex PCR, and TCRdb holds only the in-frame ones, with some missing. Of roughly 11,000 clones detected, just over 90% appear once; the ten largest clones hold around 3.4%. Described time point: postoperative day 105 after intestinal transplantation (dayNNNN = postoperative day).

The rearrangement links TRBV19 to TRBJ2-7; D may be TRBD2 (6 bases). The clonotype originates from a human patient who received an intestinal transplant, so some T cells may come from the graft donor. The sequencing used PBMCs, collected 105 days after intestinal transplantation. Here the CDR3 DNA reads TGTGCCAGTAGTATGGGAGGTAGGGCCCTGGGCCCTCCTGGCCACGAGCAGTACTTC. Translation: CASSMGGRALGPPGHEQYF.